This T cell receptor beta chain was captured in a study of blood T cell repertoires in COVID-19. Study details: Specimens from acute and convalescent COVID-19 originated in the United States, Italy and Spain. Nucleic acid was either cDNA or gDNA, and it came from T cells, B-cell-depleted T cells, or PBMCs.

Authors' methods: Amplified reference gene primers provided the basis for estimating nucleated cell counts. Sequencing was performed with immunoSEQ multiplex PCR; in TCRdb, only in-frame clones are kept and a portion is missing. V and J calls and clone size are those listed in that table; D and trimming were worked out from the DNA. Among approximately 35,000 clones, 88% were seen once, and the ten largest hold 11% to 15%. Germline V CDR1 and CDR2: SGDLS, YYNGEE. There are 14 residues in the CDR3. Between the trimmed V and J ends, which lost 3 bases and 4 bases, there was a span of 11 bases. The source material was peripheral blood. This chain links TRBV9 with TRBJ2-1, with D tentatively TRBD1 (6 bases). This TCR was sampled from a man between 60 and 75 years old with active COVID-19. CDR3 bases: TGTGCCAGCAGCGCACTAACAGGGTACAATGAGCAGTTCTTC. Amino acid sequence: CASSALTGYNEQFF.